These T cell receptor beta chains were read from a single sample in a study of shared clonotypes between healthy human individuals. The data were produced by immunoSEQ multiplex PCR, yet TCRdb's version contains in-frame clones alone and is incomplete. The profile covers about 2.3 million clones, with approximately 93% appearing a single time and 0.35% to 0.5% taken by the ten largest. Specimen: naive CD4+ T cells from PBMCs. These TCRs come from a man aged 18 to 35 in good health. Some clones in this sample may be carry-over from other donors' samples. CDR3s include the opening cysteine and the closing phenylalanine or tryptophan. Fields, in order: V gene, D gene, clone size, J gene, CDR3 protein, CDR3 DNA. The D gene is left open where the match is weak. Only part of the rows carry a size: once, few, many, or a class if the clone is expanded.

TRBV12-5,TRBD1,.,TRBJ1-3,CASGLDRGQVSGNTIYF,TGTGCTAGTGGTTTGGACCGGGGACAGGTCTCTGGAAACACCATATATTTT
TRBV5-1,.,.,TRBJ1-3,CASSLESSGNTIYF,TGCGCCAGCAGCTTGGAGAGCTCTGGAAACACCATATATTTT
TRBV5-4,.,.,TRBJ2-5,CASSLVGERLKTQYF,TGTGCCAGCAGCTTGGTGGGCGAGCGATTGAAGACCCAGTACTTC
TRBV30,.,.,TRBJ2-1,CAWSVELGQFF,TGTGCCTGGAGTGTCGAGTTGGGACAGTTCTTC
TRBV4-1,.,.,TRBJ2-7,CASSQDRATASYEQYF,TGCGCCAGCAGCCAAGATCGCGCAACTGCCTCCTACGAGCAGTACTTC
TRBV28,.,.,TRBJ2-3,CASRAEGLEGTDTQYF,TGTGCCAGCAGGGCGGAGGGCCTCGAGGGCACAGATACGCAGTATTTT
TRBV7-2,.,.,TRBJ1-2,CASSFDSNYGYTF,TGTGCCAGCAGCTTCGACAGTAACTATGGCTACACCTTC
TRBV7-2,.,.,TRBJ1-1,CASRIQTAKNTEAFF,TGTGCCAGCAGGATACAGACAGCAAAGAACACTGAAGCTTTCTTT
TRBV9,TRBD1,.,TRBJ1-2,CASSQGQGDYGYTF,TGTGCCAGCAGCCAGGGACAGGGGGACTATGGCTACACCTTC
TRBV6-1,.,once,TRBJ2-1,CASTLIADSYNEQFF,TGTGCAAGCACCCTAATAGCGGACTCCTACAATGAGCAGTTCTTC
TRBV12-5,.,.,TRBJ1-2,CASGLVLGRDRHGYTF,TGTGCTAGTGGTTTGGTACTTGGGAGGGACCGGCATGGCTACACCTTC
TRBV2,TRBD1,few,TRBJ1-2,CASSEYLAGGYGYTF,TGTGCCAGCAGTGAATACTTGGCAGGGGGGTATGGCTACACCTTC
TRBV7-9,.,.,TRBJ2-6,CASSWSVGRGGANVLTF,TGTGCCAGCAGCTGGAGCGTCGGGAGAGGTGGGGCCAACGTCCTGACTTTC
TRBV5-1,TRBD2,.,TRBJ2-1,CASSPGLAGYNEQFF,TGCGCCAGCAGCCCCGGTTTAGCGGGTTACAATGAGCAGTTCTTC
TRBV28,TRBD1,.,TRBJ1-5,CASSLQARGDQPQHF,TGTGCCAGCAGTTTACAAGCCAGGGGGGATCAGCCCCAGCATTTT
TRBV7-2,.,.,TRBJ2-5,CASSPTLARETQYF,TGTGCCAGCAGCCCCACCCTAGCCCGGGAGACCCAGTACTTC
TRBV6-6,.,.,TRBJ1-1,CASSYQGSEAFF,TGTGCCAGCAGTTACCAAGGGTCTGAAGCTTTCTTT
TRBV27,.,.,TRBJ2-2,CASSFLGAGELFF,TGTGCCAGCAGTTTCTTAGGAGCCGGGGAGCTGTTTTTT
TRBV5-1,.,once,TRBJ1-2,CASSQRTDKNYGYTF,TGCGCCAGCAGCCAACGGACAGATAAAAACTATGGCTACACCTTC
TRBV15,.,.,TRBJ2-7,CATSRDETYEQYF,TGTGCCACCAGCAGAGATGAAACCTACGAGCAGTACTTC
TRBV10-3,.,.,TRBJ2-5,CAISEDRTQETQYF,TGTGCCATCAGTGAGGACAGAACCCAAGAGACCCAGTACTTC
TRBV5-4,TRBD2,.,TRBJ2-3,CASSPAGGSDTQYF,TGTGCCAGCAGCCCCGCGGGAGGTTCAGATACGCAGTATTTT
TRBV10-3,.,.,TRBJ2-5,CAISESRMGSEKETQYF,TGTGCCATCAGTGAGTCCCGCATGGGGAGTGAGAAAGAGACCCAGTACTTC
TRBV28,TRBD2,.,TRBJ2-5,CASSLSGLAGSKTQYF,TGTGCCAGCAGTTTATCCGGACTAGCGGGATCGAAGACCCAGTACTTC
TRBV5-4,TRBD1,.,TRBJ1-5,CASSRTGERLQHF,TGTGCCAGCAGCCGGACAGGGGAGAGGCTCCAGCATTTT
TRBV7-9,TRBD2,.,TRBJ2-5,CASSLSFLAGEARETQYF,TGTGCCAGCAGCTTATCCTTTTTAGCGGGAGAAGCAAGAGAGACCCAGTACTTC
TRBV5-1,TRBD2,.,TRBJ2-5,CASSALAGETQYF,TGCGCCAGCAGCGCACTAGCGGGGGAGACCCAGTACTTC
TRBV6-5,.,.,TRBJ2-5,CASSYPEGGMTQYF,TGTGCCAGCAGTTACCCGGAGGGGGGGATGACCCAGTACTTC
TRBV28,.,.,TRBJ1-1,CASSLLRNTEAFF,TGTGCCAGCAGTTTACTCCGAAACACTGAAGCTTTCTTT
TRBV5-1,.,.,TRBJ2-7,CASSLAGDPYEQYF,TGCGCCAGCAGCTTAGCAGGGGACCCCTACGAGCAGTACTTC
TRBV29-1,TRBD1,.,TRBJ2-7,CSVEDWDRGYEQYF,TGCAGCGTTGAAGATTGGGACAGGGGCTACGAGCAGTACTTC
TRBV7-8,.,.,TRBJ2-1,CASSEKSSYNEQFF,TGTGCCAGCAGCGAGAAGAGCTCCTACAATGAGCAGTTCTTC
TRBV4-1,TRBD1,.,TRBJ1-4,CASSQQFRGPNEKLFF,TGCGCCAGCAGCCAACAGTTCAGGGGGCCGAATGAAAAACTGTTTTTT
TRBV7-9,TRBD1,.,TRBJ1-5,CASSLGDRLNQPQHF,TGTGCCAGCAGCTTAGGGGACAGACTGAATCAGCCCCAGCATTTT
TRBV28,.,.,TRBJ2-1,CASSQRSRGEQFF,TGTGCCAGCAGTCAACGGTCGCGGGGTGAGCAGTTCTTC
TRBV7-2,.,.,TRBJ2-5,CASSLVGVGETQYF,TGTGCCAGCAGCTTAGTCGGAGTAGGAGAGACCCAGTACTTC
TRBV19,TRBD1,few,TRBJ1-5,CASSIGPLDRGPWNNQPQHF,TGTGCCAGTAGTATAGGTCCCCTCGACAGGGGCCCCTGGAACAATCAGCCCCAGCATTTT
TRBV23-1,TRBD2,.,TRBJ2-7,CASSQSSLAGVSYEQYF,TGCGCCAGCAGTCAATCGAGTCTAGCGGGAGTATCCTACGAGCAGTACTTC
TRBV6-5,.,.,TRBJ1-3,CASSYSAGSTGNTIYF,TGTGCCAGCAGTTACTCGGCGGGGTCCACTGGAAACACCATATATTTT
TRBV6-6,TRBD1,.,TRBJ1-5,CASSYRQTGAGQPQHF,TGTGCCAGCAGTTACCGCCAAACAGGGGCTGGTCAGCCCCAGCATTTT
TRBV18,.,.,TRBJ1-1,CASSSAGTGSEAFF,TGTGCCAGCTCCTCCGCAGGGACTGGTTCTGAAGCTTTCTTT
TRBV20-1,.,.,TRBJ2-7,CSATVGDEQYF,TGCAGTGCGACCGTGGGGGACGAGCAGTACTTC
TRBV4-3,TRBD2,.,TRBJ2-1,CASSQSGASSYNEQFF,TGCGCCAGCAGCCAAAGCGGGGCCAGCTCCTACAATGAGCAGTTCTTC